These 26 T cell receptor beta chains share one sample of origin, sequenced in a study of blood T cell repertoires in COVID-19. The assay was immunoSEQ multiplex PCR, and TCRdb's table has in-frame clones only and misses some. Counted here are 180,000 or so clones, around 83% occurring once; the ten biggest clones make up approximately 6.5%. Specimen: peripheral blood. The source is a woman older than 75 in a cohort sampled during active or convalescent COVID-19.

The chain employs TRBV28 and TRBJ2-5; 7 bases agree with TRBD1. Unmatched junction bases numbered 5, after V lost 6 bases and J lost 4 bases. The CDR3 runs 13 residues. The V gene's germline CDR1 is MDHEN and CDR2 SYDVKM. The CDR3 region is CASRPGQLETQYF. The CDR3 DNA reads TGTGCCAGCAGGCCGGGACAGTTAGAGACCCAGTACTTC.

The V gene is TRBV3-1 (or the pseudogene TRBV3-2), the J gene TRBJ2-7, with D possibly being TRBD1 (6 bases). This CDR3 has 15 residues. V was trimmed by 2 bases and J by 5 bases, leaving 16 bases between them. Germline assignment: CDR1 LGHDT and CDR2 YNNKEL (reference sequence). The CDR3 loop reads CASSQRAPGVHEQYF. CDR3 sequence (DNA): TGTGCCAGCAGCCAACGGGCCCCAGGGGTCCACGAGCAGTACTTC.

CDR3 sequence: CASRKQGAVNYGYTF. In DNA, the CDR3 is TGTGCCAGTAGGAAACAGGGGGCAGTTAACTATGGCTACACCTTC. This chain links TRBV19 with TRBJ1-2; 9 positions agree with TRBD1. The CDR3 length is 15 residues. The V gene's germline CDR1 is LNHDA and CDR2 SQIVND (reference sequence). J lost 1 base, V lost 6 bases, and 6 bases had no gene match.

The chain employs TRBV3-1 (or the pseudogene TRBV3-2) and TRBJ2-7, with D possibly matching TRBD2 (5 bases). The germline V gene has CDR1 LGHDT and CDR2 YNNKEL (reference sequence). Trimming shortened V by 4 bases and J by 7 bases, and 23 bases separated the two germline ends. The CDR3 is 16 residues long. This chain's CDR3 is CASSPSHGPASGEQYF. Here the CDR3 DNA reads TGTGCCAGCAGCCCCTCCCATGGCCCGGCTTCGGGGGAGCAGTACTTC.

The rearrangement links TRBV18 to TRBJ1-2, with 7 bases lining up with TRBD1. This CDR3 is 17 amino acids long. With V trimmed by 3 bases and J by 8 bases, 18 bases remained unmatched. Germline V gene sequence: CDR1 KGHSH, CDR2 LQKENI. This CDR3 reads CASSPTMDRTGLRGYTF. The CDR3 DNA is TGTGCCAGCTCACCCACGATGGATCGGACAGGCCTGAGGGGCTACACCTTC.

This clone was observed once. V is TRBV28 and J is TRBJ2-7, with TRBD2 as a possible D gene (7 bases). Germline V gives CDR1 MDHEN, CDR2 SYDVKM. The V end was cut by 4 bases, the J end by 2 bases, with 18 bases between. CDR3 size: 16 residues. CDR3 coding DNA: TGTGCCAGCAGTTCAGGACCGGGGGGCTACCCCTACGAGCAGTACTTC. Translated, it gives CASSSGPGGYPYEQYF.

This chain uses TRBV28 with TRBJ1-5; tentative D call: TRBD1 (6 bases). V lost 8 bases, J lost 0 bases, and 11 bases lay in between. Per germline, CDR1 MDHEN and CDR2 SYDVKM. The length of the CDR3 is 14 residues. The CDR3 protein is CASGRQASNQPQHF. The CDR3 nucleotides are TGTGCCAGCGGAAGACAGGCTAGCAATCAGCCCCAGCATTTT.

The CDR3 DNA sequence: TGTGCCAGCAGTGAAAGTTTTAGGGCGCGGGGACTCCAAGAGACCCAGTACTTC. Translated: CASSESFRARGLQETQYF. This chain joins TRBV6-1 and TRBJ2-5, with D perhaps matching TRBD2 (6 bases). V gave up 2 bases and J gave up 1 base, with 20 bases separating them. There are 18 residues in the CDR3. Germline V gives CDR1 MNHNS, CDR2 SASEGT.

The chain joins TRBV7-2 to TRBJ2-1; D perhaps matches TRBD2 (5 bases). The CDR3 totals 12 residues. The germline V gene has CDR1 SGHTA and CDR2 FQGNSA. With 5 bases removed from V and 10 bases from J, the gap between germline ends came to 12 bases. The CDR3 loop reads CASSPYPGEQFF. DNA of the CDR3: TGTGCCAGCAGCCCCTACCCGGGAGAGCAGTTCTTC.

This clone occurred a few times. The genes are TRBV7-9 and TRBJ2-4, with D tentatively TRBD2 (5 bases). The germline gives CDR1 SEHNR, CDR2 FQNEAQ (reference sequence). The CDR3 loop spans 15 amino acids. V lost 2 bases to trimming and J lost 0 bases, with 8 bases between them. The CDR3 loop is CASSLSGLAKNIQYF. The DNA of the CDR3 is TGTGCCAGCAGCTTAAGCGGCCTAGCCAAAAACATTCAGTACTTC.

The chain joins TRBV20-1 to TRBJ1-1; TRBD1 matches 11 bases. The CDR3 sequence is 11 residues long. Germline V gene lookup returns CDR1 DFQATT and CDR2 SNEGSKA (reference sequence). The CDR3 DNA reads TGCAGGGGGACAGGGGGCACTGAAGCTTTCTTT. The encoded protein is CRGTGGTEAFF.

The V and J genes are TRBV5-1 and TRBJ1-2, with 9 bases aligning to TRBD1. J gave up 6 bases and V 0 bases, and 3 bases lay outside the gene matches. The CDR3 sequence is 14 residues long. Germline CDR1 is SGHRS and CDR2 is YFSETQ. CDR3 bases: TGCGCCAGCAGCTTGGCCGGGGACAGGGATGGCTACACCTTC. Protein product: CASSLAGDRDGYTF.

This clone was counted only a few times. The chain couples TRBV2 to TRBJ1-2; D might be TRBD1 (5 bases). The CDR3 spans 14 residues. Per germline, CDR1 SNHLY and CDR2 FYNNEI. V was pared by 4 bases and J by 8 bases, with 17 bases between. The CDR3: CASSVGEGFGGYTF. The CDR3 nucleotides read TGTGCCAGCAGTGTAGGGGAAGGATTTGGCGGCTACACCTTC. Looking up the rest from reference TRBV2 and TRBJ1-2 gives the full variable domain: EPEVTQTPSHQVTQMGQEVILRCVPISNHLYFYWYRQILGQKVEFLVSFYNNEISEKSEIFDDQFSVERPDGSNFTLKIRSTKLEDSAMYFCASSVGEGFGGYTFGSGTRLTVV.

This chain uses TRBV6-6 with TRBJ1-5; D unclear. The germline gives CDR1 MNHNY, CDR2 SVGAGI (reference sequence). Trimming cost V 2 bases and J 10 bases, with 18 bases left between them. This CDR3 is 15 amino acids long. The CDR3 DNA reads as TGTGCCAGCAGTTACCAAGACATCTTCCGTGAACCCCAGCATTTT. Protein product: CASSYQDIFREPQHF.

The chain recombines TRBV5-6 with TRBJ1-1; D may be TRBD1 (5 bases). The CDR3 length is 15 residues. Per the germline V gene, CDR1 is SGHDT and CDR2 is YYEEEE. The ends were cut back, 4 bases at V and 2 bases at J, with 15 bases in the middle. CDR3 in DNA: TGTGCCAGCAGCACTATGGACACCTTCAACACTGAAGCTTTCTTT. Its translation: CASSTMDTFNTEAFF.

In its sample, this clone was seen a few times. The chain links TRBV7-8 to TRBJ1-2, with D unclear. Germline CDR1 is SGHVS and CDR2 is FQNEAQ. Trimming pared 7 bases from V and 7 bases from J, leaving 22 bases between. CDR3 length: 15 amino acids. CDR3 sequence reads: CASTLGRLIRGGYTF. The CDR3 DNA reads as TGTGCCAGCACCCTCGGTCGGCTTATTCGCGGTGGCTACACCTTC.

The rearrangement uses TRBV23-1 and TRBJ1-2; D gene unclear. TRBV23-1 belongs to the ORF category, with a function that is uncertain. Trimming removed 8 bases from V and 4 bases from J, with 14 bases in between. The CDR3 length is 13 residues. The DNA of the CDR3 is TGCGCCAGCCGACGTTGGGCAGGCTATGGCTACACCTTC. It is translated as CASRRWAGYGYTF.

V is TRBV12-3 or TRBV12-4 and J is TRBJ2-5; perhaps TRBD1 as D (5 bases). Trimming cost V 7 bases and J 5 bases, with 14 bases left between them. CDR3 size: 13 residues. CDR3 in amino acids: CASTIQVVETQYF. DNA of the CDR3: TGTGCCAGCACCATACAGGTGGTGGAGACCCAGTACTTC.

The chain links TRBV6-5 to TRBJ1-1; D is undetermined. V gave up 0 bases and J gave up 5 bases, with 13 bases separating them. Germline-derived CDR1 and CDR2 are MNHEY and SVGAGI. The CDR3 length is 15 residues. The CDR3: CASSYSRTSRTEAFF. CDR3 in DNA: TGTGCCAGCAGTTACTCGCGAACCTCTCGGACTGAAGCTTTCTTT.

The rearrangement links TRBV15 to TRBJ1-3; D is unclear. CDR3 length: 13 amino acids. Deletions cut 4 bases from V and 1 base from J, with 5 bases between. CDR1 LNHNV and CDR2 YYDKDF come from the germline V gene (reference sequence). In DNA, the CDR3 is TGTGCCACCAGCACGGAGTCTGGAAACACCATATATTTT. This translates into CATSTESGNTIYF.

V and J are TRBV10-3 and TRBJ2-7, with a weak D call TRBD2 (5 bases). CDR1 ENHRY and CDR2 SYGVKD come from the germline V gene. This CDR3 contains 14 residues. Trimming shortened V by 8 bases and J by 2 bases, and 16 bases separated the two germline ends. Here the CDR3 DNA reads TGTGCCATCCCCGGAGGAGGACCGCCCTACGAGCAGTACGTC. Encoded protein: CAIPGGGPPYEQYV.

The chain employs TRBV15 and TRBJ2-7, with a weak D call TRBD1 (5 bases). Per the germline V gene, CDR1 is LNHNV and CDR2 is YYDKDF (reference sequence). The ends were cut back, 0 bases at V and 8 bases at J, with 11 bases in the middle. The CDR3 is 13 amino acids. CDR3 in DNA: TGTGCCACCAGCAGAGATTGGGGCGACCAGCAGTACTTC. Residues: CATSRDWGDQQYF.

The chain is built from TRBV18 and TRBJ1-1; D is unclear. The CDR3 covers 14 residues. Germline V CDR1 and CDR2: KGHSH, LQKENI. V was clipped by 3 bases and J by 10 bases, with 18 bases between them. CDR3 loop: CASSPDFPRDRAFF. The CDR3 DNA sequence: TGTGCCAGCTCACCGGATTTTCCCCGGGATAGAGCTTTCTTT.

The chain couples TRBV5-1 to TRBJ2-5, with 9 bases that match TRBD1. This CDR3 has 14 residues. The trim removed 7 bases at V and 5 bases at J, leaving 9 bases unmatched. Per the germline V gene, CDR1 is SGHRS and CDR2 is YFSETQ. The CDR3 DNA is TGCGCCAGCGGCTCGGGACAGGGATTGGAGACCCAGTACTTC. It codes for CASGSGQGLETQYF.

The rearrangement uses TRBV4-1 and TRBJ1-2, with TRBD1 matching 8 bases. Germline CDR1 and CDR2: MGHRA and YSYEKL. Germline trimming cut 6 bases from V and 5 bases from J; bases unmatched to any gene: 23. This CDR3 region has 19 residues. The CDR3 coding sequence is TGCGCCAGCAGACAGATGATACAGGGGGGGGTTAAATCGGAGTATGGCTACACCTTC. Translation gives CASRQMIQGGVKSEYGYTF.

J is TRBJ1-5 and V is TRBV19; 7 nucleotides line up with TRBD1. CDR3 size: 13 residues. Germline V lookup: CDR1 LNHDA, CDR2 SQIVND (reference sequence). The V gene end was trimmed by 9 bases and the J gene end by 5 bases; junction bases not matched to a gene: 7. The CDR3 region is CARVDRAYQPQHF. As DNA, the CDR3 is TGTGCCAGGGTCGACAGGGCCTATCAGCCCCAGCATTTT.